These 30 T cell receptor beta chains were all obtained from the same sample, sequenced in a study of T cells in Graves' hyperthyroidism and ophthalmopathy. Authors of the study amplified TCR beta CDR3 regions from RNA transcripts. First-round RT-PCR of the TCR CDR3 relied on the HTBI primer set. TCRdb processed the multiplex PCR reads anew with MiXCR; each CDR3 protein has one entry. The sample lists approximately 380,000 distinct CDR3 sequences, under 20% occurring once. The sample taken for sequencing was blood. Receptors were obtained from a woman aged 18-29 years with Graves' hyperthyroidism.

This clonotype was counted ten times or more. This chain joins TRBV12-3 or TRBV12-4 and TRBJ1-3, with D possibly matching TRBD1 (6 bases). The CDR3 runs 14 residues. Trimming left V 4 bases short and J 8 bases short, with 15 bases between. This CDR3 reads CASSSDSLGDTIYF. The CDR3 coding sequence is TGTGCCAGCAGTTCGGACAGTCTTGGGGACACCATATATTTT.

The chain has TRBV28 and TRBJ1-4; tentative D call: TRBD1 (5 bases). The CDR3 covers 14 residues. Germline-derived CDR1 and CDR2 are MDHEN and SYDVKM. Deletions cut 5 bases from V and 5 bases from J, with 12 bases between. CDR3 DNA: TGTGCCAGCAGTATCGGGGGATTAAATGAAAAACTGTTTTTT. It yields the protein CASSIGGLNEKLFF.

This clonotype was seen ten or more times. V and J are TRBV5-1 and TRBJ2-7; no clear D gene. The ends were cut back, 6 bases at V and 7 bases at J, with 20 bases in the middle. The CDR3 contains 14 residues. Germline V gene data show CDR1 as SGHRS and CDR2 as YFSETQ. The CDR3 DNA is TGCGCCAGCATTGAGACACCCTCTTTCCGTGAGCAGTACTTC. Amino acids: CASIETPSFREQYF.

This clonotype was found many times. The chain carries TRBV20-1 and TRBJ2-4, with D tentatively TRBD2 (6 bases). This CDR3 is built from 12 residues. With 4 bases removed from V and 5 bases from J, the gap between germline ends came to 9 bases. The V gene's germline CDR1 is DFQATT and CDR2 SNEGSKA (reference sequence). This chain's CDR3 is CSAKEGQNIQYF. The CDR3 DNA is TGCAGTGCTAAGGAGGGGCAAAACATTCAGTACTTC.

This clonotype was picked up many times. The chain is built from TRBV29-1 and TRBJ1-1; D not resolved. CDR1 is SQVTM and CDR2 is ANQGSEA in the germline V gene. Trimming cost V 0 bases and J 4 bases, with 9 bases left between them. The CDR3 extends over 13 amino acids. The CDR3: CSVEDPILTEAFF. DNA of the CDR3: TGCAGCGTTGAAGATCCCATCCTCACTGAAGCTTTCTTT.

This clonotype showed up many times. The rearrangement links TRBV19 to TRBJ1-2; D gene unclear. With 5 bases removed from V and 7 bases from J, the gap between germline ends came to 14 bases. Looked up from germline, CDR1 is LNHDA and CDR2 is SQIVND (reference sequence). This CDR3 is 13 amino acids long. The CDR3 nucleotides are TGTGCCAGTAGTCTCCGGGGTAGAGGTGGCTACACCTTC. It codes for CASSLRGRGGYTF.

At least ten counts were recorded for this clonotype. The rearrangement uses TRBV7-9 and TRBJ2-7, with D perhaps TRBD1 (5 bases). The germline V gene has CDR1 SEHNR and CDR2 FQNEAQ (reference sequence). This CDR3 is built from 15 residues. V gave up 5 bases and J gave up 0 bases, with 14 bases separating them. The CDR3 reads CASSPRLQASYEQYF. The CDR3 DNA reads TGTGCCAGCAGCCCCAGGTTACAGGCCTCCTACGAGCAGTACTTC.

This clonotype has only a few counts. J is TRBJ2-3 and V is TRBV12-5; no firm D call. Germline V gene data show CDR1 as LGHNT and CDR2 as FRNRAP. The V and J ends lost 3 bases and 5 bases respectively, with 3 bases between them. The length of the CDR3 is 11 residues. The CDR3 loop is CASGFGDTQYF. CDR3 bases: TGTGCTAGTGGTTTTGGAGATACGCAGTATTTT.

This clonotype was recorded many times. The chain links TRBV6-5 to TRBJ1-5; no definite D call. Germline lookup yields CDR1 MNHEY and CDR2 SVGAGI. The CDR3 consists of 14 residues. Trimming pared 1 base from V and 7 bases from J, leaving 11 bases between. In DNA, the CDR3 is TGTGCCAGCAGTTACTACCGGGGAGGACAGCCCCAGCATTTT. Protein: CASSYYRGGQPQHF.

At least ten counts were recorded for this clonotype. The chain links TRBV5-6 to TRBJ1-1; D might be TRBD1 (5 bases). V was trimmed by 3 bases and J by 4 bases, leaving 16 bases between them. The CDR3 spans 15 residues. CDR1 is SGHDT, CDR2 YYEEEE, per germline. The CDR3 loop is CASSSLGGIGTEAFF. CDR3 DNA: TGTGCCAGCAGCTCCCTGGGGGGGATCGGCACTGAAGCTTTCTTT.

At least ten counts were recorded for this clonotype. The rearrangement uses TRBV6-1 and TRBJ2-3; D might be TRBD1 (5 bases). Germline CDR1 is MNHNS and CDR2 is SASEGT. The CDR3 extends over 14 amino acids. V was clipped by 5 bases and J by 4 bases, with 13 bases between them. The CDR3 loop reads CASSMTVVPDTQYF. CDR3 bases: TGTGCCAGCAGTATGACAGTAGTTCCAGATACGCAGTATTTT.

This clonotype has a handful of counts. The V gene is TRBV2, the J gene TRBJ2-5; unclear D gene. Germline V gene lookup returns CDR1 SNHLY and CDR2 FYNNEI. V dropped 6 bases and J dropped 2 bases, with 13 bases sitting between them. The CDR3 consists of 14 residues. CDR3 sequence reads: CASRAGAGQETQYF. The CDR3 DNA sequence: TGTGCCAGCAGGGCAGGAGCTGGACAAGAGACCCAGTACTTC.

The chain carries TRBV6-2 or TRBV6-3 and TRBJ2-4; TRBD1 matches 9 bases. Germline CDR1 reads MNHEY; CDR2 reads SVGEGT. Germline trimming cut 6 bases from V and 7 bases from J; bases unmatched to any gene: 13. This CDR3 has 16 amino acids. CDR3 loop: CASRTRRDRASNIQYF. In nucleotides, the CDR3 is TGTGCCAGCAGAACCAGAAGGGACAGGGCGTCGAACATTCAGTACTTC.

This clonotype was detected ten times or more. J is TRBJ1-1 and V is TRBV5-1; possibly TRBD1 for D (5 bases). CDR1 and CDR2 (germline): SGHRS, YFSETQ. Trimming cost V 5 bases and J 3 bases, with 11 bases left between them. The CDR3 runs to 13 residues. DNA for the CDR3: TGCGCCAGCAGACAGGAACGGTACACTGAAGCTTTCTTT. Protein: CASRQERYTEAFF.

In this sample, this clonotype turned up many times. The CDR3 region has the DNA TGTGCCAGCGAAACAGGGACTTCGTTCTTGGGGACTGAAGCTTTCTTT. Translated, it gives CASETGTSFLGTEAFF. This sequence joins TRBV2 and TRBJ1-1, with TRBD1 as a possible D gene (6 bases). Germline values: CDR1 SNHLY, CDR2 FYNNEI. The CDR3 consists of 16 residues. V lost 8 bases and J 5 bases, leaving 24 bases between the germline ends.

This clonotype was counted ten times or more. The V and J genes are TRBV13 and TRBJ2-7, with 8 positions matching TRBD2. V shed 3 bases and J 0 bases; nucleotides not matched to a gene: 7. The CDR3 is made up of 16 amino acids. The germline V gene has CDR1 PRHDT and CDR2 FYEKMQ (reference sequence). The DNA of the CDR3 is TGTGCCAGCAGCTTTCTTGCGCGGGGGGACTCCTACGAGCAGTACTTC. It specifies CASSFLARGDSYEQYF. Supplemented by reference TRBV13 and TRBJ2-7, the full variable domain reads AAGVIQSPRHLIKEKRETATLKCYPIPRHDTVYWYQQGPGQDPQFLISFYEKMQSDKGSIPDRFSAQQFSDYHSELNMSSLELGDSALYFCASSFLARGDSYEQYFGPGTRLTVT.

This clonotype was seen ten or more times. The V gene is TRBV6-1, the J gene TRBJ1-2; D unresolved. The length of the CDR3 is 14 residues. V lost 3 bases, J lost 7 bases, and 15 bases lay in between. Germline CDR1 MNHNS, CDR2 SASEGT. The CDR3 DNA sequence: TGTGCCAGCAGTGACGGGAGACCCTTCCGTGGCTACACCTTC. Amino acids: CASSDGRPFRGYTF.

This clonotype came up many times. The genes are TRBV12-3 or TRBV12-4 and TRBJ1-1; maybe TRBD1 (5 bases). V was trimmed by 7 bases and J by 10 bases, leaving 19 bases between them. The CDR3 consists of 13 residues. In DNA form, the CDR3 reads TGTGCCAGCAATTCTGGGGGTGGCAGGCGAGCTTTCTTT. Amino acid sequence: CASNSGGGRRAFF.

As concerns this clonotype: One junction end does not reproduce the germline sequence, and a read error may be involved. V usage is TRBV5-1 and J usage is TRBJ2-5; 8 nucleotides line up with TRBD1. This CDR3 is built from 15 residues. CDR1 is SGHRS, CDR2 YFSETQ, per germline. The CDR3 region is CASSGLDRAGETKYF. The DNA for the CDR3 is TGCGCCAGCAGCGGCCTGGACAGGGCAGGGGAGACCAAGTACTTC.

This clonotype was seen ten or more times. The chain recombines TRBV3-1 with TRBJ1-5, with 10 nucleotides matching TRBD1. The germline gives CDR1 LGHDT, CDR2 YNNKEL (reference sequence). After removal of 1 base from V and 6 bases from J, the junction contained 3 bases not matched to a gene. The CDR3 spans 15 residues. The CDR3 sequence is CASSQGRDRGQPQHF. DNA of the CDR3: TGTGCCAGCAGCCAAGGCCGGGACAGGGGTCAGCCCCAGCATTTT.

The CDR3, as DNA: TGCAGCGTTGGGGGTGGATTCTCTAACGAGCAGTACTTC. Protein product: CSVGGGFSNEQYF. The chain couples TRBV29-1 to TRBJ2-7, with no clear D. Germline V lookup: CDR1 SQVTM, CDR2 ANQGSEA. V lost 4 bases and J lost 5, with 15 bases in between. The CDR3 is 13 residues long.

This clonotype has just a few counts. The junction differs from germline at one of its ends, possibly a read error. The rearrangement uses TRBV28 and TRBJ2-4, with TRBD1 matching over 12 bases. Per the germline V gene, CDR1 is MDHEN and CDR2 is SYDVKM. This CDR3 is built from 15 residues. CDR3 protein: CASSPPGQGANIKYF. CDR3 nucleotide sequence: TGTGCCAGCAGTCCCCCGGGACAGGGGGCAAACATTAAGTACTTC.

This clonotype has a count of ten or more. The CDR3: CASRTGGIGANVLTF. As DNA, the CDR3 is TGTGCCAGCAGGACTGGGGGAATCGGGGCCAACGTCCTGACTTTC. This rearrangement joins TRBV6-1 to TRBJ2-6; D may correspond to TRBD1 or TRBD2 (5 bases each). Trimming pared 6 bases from V and 4 bases from J, leaving 13 bases between. CDR1 and CDR2 (germline): MNHNS, SASEGT. CDR3 length: 15 amino acids.

This clonotype has more than one count but fewer than ten. The rearrangement uses TRBV6-1 and TRBJ2-5, with D unclear. The V and J ends lost 6 bases and 0 bases respectively, with 11 bases between them. The CDR3 has 14 residues. Germline-derived CDR1 and CDR2 are MNHNS and SASEGT. CDR3 protein: CASSPQLYQETQYF. The CDR3 DNA reads as TGTGCCAGCAGCCCACAGCTGTACCAAGAGACCCAGTACTTC.

The table lists this clonotype with a count of one. The chain links TRBV20-1 to TRBJ1-6; 7 positions agree with TRBD1. Germline-derived CDR1 and CDR2 are DFQATT and SNEGSKA (reference sequence). V lost 0 bases and J lost 8; bases outside the gene matches: 7. The CDR3 extends over 15 amino acids. CDR3 amino acids: CSARDPGTEYSPLHF. The DNA for the CDR3 is TGCAGTGCTAGAGATCCCGGGACAGAATATTCACCCCTCCACTTT.

The sample holds a few counts of this clonotype. The chain has TRBV30 and TRBJ1-6; D possibly corresponds to TRBD1 (5 bases). The CDR3 spans 12 residues. From germline, CDR1 is GTSNPN and CDR2 SVGIG (reference sequence). V shed 5 bases and J shed 8 bases, with 10 bases lying between them. CDR3 sequence reads: CAWSREYSPLHF. In DNA, the CDR3 is TGTGCCTGGTCCAGGGAGTATTCACCCCTCCACTTT.

This clonotype has a count of ten or more. The genes are TRBV11-2 and TRBJ1-2; D not certain. The V gene's germline CDR1 is SGHAT and CDR2 FQNNGV. CDR3 length: 14 amino acids. V dropped 0 bases and J dropped 2 bases, with 7 bases sitting between them. Here the CDR3 DNA reads TGTGCCAGCAGCTTAGATCAGTGGAACTATGGCTACACCTTC. Translation gives CASSLDQWNYGYTF.

This clonotype was seen repeatedly, ten times or more. A single base separates this from a much larger clone, so it may be a read error. The chain is built from TRBV28 and TRBJ1-2, with unresolved D. V was clipped by 4 bases and J by 5 bases, with 8 bases between them. Germline-derived CDR1 and CDR2 are MDHEN and SYDVKM. The CDR3 is 12 residues long. The CDR3 protein is CASSSAVYGYTF. CDR3 DNA: TGTGCCAGCAGTTCGGCCGTTTATGGCTACACCTTC.

As concerns this clonotype: Mismatch with germline at one junction end may stem from a read error. The chain joins TRBV6-1 to TRBJ2-7; the match to TRBD2 covers 9 bases. From germline, CDR1 is MNHNS and CDR2 SASEGT. This CDR3 is 12 amino acids long. CDR3 amino acids: CASRTSVYEQYF. The CDR3 nucleotides are TGCGCCAGCAGGACTAGCGTCTACGAGCAGTACTTC.

The rearrangement links TRBV12-3 or TRBV12-4 to TRBJ2-6, with D perhaps TRBD1 (6 bases). This CDR3 region has 14 residues. V dropped 7 bases and J dropped 2 bases, with 9 bases sitting between them. Here the CDR3 DNA reads TGTGCCAGCACCCACAGGGCTGGGGCCAACGTCCTGACTTTC. Translation gives CASTHRAGANVLTF.